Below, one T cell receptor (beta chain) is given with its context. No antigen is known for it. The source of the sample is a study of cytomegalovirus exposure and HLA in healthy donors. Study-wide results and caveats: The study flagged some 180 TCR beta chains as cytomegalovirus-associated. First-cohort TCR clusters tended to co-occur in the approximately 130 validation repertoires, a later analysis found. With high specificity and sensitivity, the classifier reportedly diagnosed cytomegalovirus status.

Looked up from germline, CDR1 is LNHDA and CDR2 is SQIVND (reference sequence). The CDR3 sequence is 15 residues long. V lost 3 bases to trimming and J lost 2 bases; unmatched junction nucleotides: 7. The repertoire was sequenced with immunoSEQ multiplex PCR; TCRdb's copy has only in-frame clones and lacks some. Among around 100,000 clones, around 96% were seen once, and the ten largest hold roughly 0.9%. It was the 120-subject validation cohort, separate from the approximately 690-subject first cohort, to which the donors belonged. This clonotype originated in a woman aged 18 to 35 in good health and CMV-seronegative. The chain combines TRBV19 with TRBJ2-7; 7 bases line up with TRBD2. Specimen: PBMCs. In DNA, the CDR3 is TGTGCCAGTAGTATTCTCCCTAGCGGACCCTACGAGCAGTACTTC. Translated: CASSILPSGPYEQYF.